The 13 T cell receptor beta chains given below trace back to one sample, sequenced in a study of CD8 T cells in ankylosing spondylitis. TCRdb re-called the 5' RACE reads with MiXCR, one entry per CDR3 protein. The data contain about 280,000 distinct CDR3 sequences, over 15% of them seen just once; the ten biggest clones take up less than 9.5%. Sequencing input: blood, either unsorted or a sorted T cell fraction (not recorded which). These receptors were taken from a male donor with ankylosing spondylitis or in good health (not recorded which).

This chain links TRBV5-5 with TRBJ2-2, with no clear D. The CDR3 contains 16 residues. From germline, CDR1 is SGHKS and CDR2 YYEKEE (reference sequence). The germline V and J ends were trimmed by 1 base and 5 bases, with 15 bases remaining between them. DNA of the CDR3: TGTGCCAGCAGCTTGCGGTCACCTCTAGAAACCGGGGAGCTGTTTTTT. Translated, it gives CASSLRSPLETGELFF.

The rearrangement uses TRBV5-1 and TRBJ2-2; the D gene is possibly TRBD1 (6 bases). Trimming took 1 base from V and 5 from J, leaving 12 bases between them. Germline V gene lookup returns CDR1 SGHRS and CDR2 YFSETQ. The CDR3 contains 15 residues. The CDR3 nucleotides read TGCGCCAGCAGCTTGACAGGGATGGAAACCGGGGAGCTGTTTTTT. This codes for CASSLTGMETGELFF.

V and J are TRBV11-2 and TRBJ1-2; TRBD1 is a possible D gene (5 bases). This CDR3 comprises 15 residues. Looked up from germline, CDR1 is SGHAT and CDR2 is FQNNGV. The V gene lost 1 base and the J gene lost 3 bases, with 12 bases spanning the gap. CDR3 DNA sequence: TGTGCCAGCAGCTTAGCCCAGGGAAGGGACTATGGCTACACCTTC. Its translation: CASSLAQGRDYGYTF.

This clonotype came up many times. This sequence joins TRBV12-3 or TRBV12-4 and TRBJ1-5; TRBD1 is a possible D gene (6 bases). V was cut by 1 base and J by 1 base, with 8 bases left in between. The CDR3 runs to 15 residues. CDR3 sequence (DNA): TGTGCCAGCAGTTTAGGGGGGCGCAGCAATCAGCCCCAGCATTTT. Translating it yields CASSLGGRSNQPQHF.

This sequence joins TRBV28 and TRBJ2-1, with 8 bases fitting TRBD2. Losses at the gene ends were 6 bases for V and 5 bases for J; bases not matched to a gene: 9. This CDR3 comprises 15 residues. Germline CDR1 and CDR2: MDHEN and SYDVKM. DNA of the CDR3: TGTGCCAGCAGAGGGGGGGCGGGGGGCCACAATGAGCAGTTCTTC. Encoded protein: CASRGGAGGHNEQFF.

The chain joins TRBV12-3 or TRBV12-4 to TRBJ2-3, with TRBD2 matching over 8 bases. This CDR3 has 14 amino acids. V was pared by 5 bases and J by 2 bases, with 3 bases of the junction left unmatched. CDR3 sequence (DNA): TGTGCCAGCAGTGCCGGGGGGGCCACAGATACGCAGTATTTT. Encoded protein: CASSAGGATDTQYF.

This clonotype was seen repeatedly, ten times or more. The chain couples TRBV12-3 or TRBV12-4 to TRBJ2-2, with 9 bases that match TRBD2. With V trimmed by 3 bases and J by 5 bases, 10 bases remained unmatched. The CDR3 extends over 17 amino acids. The CDR3 DNA reads as TGTGCCAGCAGTTTTTTTTTCTTAGGACTAGCGACCGGGGAGCTGTTTTTT. Protein: CASSFFFLGLATGELFF.

In its sample, this clonotype was seen a few times. V usage is TRBV9 and J usage is TRBJ1-5; D might be TRBD1 (5 bases). This CDR3 contains 14 residues. Germline V gene data show CDR1 as SGDLS and CDR2 as YYNGEE. V lost 5 bases to trimming and J lost 0 bases, with 9 bases between them. CDR3 coding DNA: TGTGCCAGCAGTCTGACAGATAGCAATCAGCCCCAGCATTTT. This codes for CASSLTDSNQPQHF. The complete variable domain, with remaining parts taken from reference TRBV9 and TRBJ1-5, reads DSGVTQTPKHLITATGQRVTLRCSPRSGDLSVYWYQQSLDQGLQFLIQYYNGEERAKGNILERFSAQQFPDLHSELNLSSLELGDSALYFCASSLTDSNQPQHFGDGTRLSIL.

V usage is TRBV2 and J usage is TRBJ2-2; D ambiguous. CDR3 length: 19 residues. Germline CDR1 and CDR2: SNHLY and FYNNEI. V was pared by 3 bases and J by 0 bases, with 20 bases between. The CDR3 is CASSDALPAPRANTGELFF. Written as DNA, the CDR3 is TGTGCCAGCAGTGATGCCCTCCCCGCACCGCGCGCGAACACCGGGGAGCTGTTTTTT.

This clonotype was observed a few times. This rearrangement joins TRBV12-3 or TRBV12-4 to TRBJ2-5; the match to TRBD1 covers 7 bases. The CDR3 has 13 residues. The V gene end was trimmed by 6 bases and the J gene end by 3 bases; junction bases not matched to a gene: 4. The CDR3 bases are TGTGCCAGCAGCCCAGACAGGGAAGAGACCCAGTACTTC. Its translation is CASSPDREETQYF.

As for this clonotype: This may be a read error, as it is one base from a much larger clone. The chain joins TRBV12-3 or TRBV12-4 to TRBJ2-1; D gene unclear. The CDR3 consists of 18 residues. In DNA, the CDR3 is TGTACCAGCAGTTCACCTGAATGGGCCCTAGGCTCCTACAATGAGCAGTTCTTC. Translating it yields CTSSSPEWALGSYNEQFF.

This clonotype was seen many times. The chain has TRBV4-2 and TRBJ2-3, with no clear D. The CDR3 has 15 amino acids. Germline CDR1 reads LGHNA; CDR2 reads YNFKEQ. The V and J ends lost 0 bases and 1 base respectively, with 8 bases between them. CDR3 DNA sequence: TGTGCCAGCAGCCAAGATTGGAGAGGCACAGATACGCAGTATTTT. Its translation: CASSQDWRGTDTQYF.

At least ten counts were recorded for this clonotype. This chain connects TRBV20-1 to TRBJ2-7, with D unclear. Germline V CDR1 and CDR2: DFQATT, SNEGSKA (reference sequence). Trimming pared 6 bases from V and 2 bases from J, leaving 17 bases between. There are 14 residues in the CDR3. The CDR3 DNA follows: TGCAGTGCCCGCGAAGGTTCGGCCCCCTACGAGCAGTACGTC. Its protein is CSAREGSAPYEQYV.